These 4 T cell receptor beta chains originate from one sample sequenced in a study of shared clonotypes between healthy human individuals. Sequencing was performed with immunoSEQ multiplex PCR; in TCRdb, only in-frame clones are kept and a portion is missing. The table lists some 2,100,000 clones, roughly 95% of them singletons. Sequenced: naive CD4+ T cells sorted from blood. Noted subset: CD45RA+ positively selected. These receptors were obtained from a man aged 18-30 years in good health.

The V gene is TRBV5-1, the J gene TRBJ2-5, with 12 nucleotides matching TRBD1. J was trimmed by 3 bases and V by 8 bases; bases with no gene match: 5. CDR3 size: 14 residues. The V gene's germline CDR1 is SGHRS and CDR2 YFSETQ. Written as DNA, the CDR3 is TGCGCCAGTACCGGGACAGGGGGCAAAGAGACCCAGTACTTC. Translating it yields CASTGTGGKETQYF.

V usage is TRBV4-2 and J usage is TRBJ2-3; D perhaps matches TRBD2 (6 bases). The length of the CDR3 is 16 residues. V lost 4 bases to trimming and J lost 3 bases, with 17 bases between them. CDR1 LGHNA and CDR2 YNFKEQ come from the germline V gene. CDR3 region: CASSPGGKELTDTQYF. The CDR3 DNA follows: TGTGCCAGCAGCCCAGGCGGGAAAGAATTGACAGATACGCAGTATTTT.

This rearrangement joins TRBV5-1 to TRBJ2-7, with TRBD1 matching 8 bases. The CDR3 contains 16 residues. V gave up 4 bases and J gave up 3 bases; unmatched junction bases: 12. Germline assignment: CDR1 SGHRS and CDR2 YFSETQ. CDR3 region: CASSPGAGGSSYEQYF. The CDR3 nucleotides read TGCGCCAGCAGCCCCGGCGCAGGGGGCAGTAGCTACGAGCAGTACTTC. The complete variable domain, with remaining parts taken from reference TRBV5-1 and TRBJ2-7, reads KAGVTQTPRYLIKTRGQQVTLSCSPISGHRSVSWYQQTPGQGLQFLFEYFSETQRNKGNFPGRFSGRQFSNSRSEMNVSTLELGDSALYLCASSPGAGGSSYEQYFGPGTRLTVT.

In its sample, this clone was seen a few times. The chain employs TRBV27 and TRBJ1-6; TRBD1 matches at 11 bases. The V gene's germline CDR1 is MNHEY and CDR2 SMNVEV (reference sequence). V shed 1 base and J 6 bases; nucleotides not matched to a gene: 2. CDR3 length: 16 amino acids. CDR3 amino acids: CASSLWTGGPNSPLHF. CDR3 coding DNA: TGTGCCAGCAGTTTATGGACAGGGGGCCCTAATTCACCCCTCCACTTT.